These T cell receptor beta chains were read from a single sample in a study of cytomegalovirus exposure and HLA in healthy donors. Here immunoSEQ multiplex PCR was the method, and the copy in TCRdb shows in-frame clones only, minus some. This table holds about 43,000 clones, approximately 75% found once. Sequenced sample: PBMCs. The origin of the receptors is a man younger than 45 in good health and CMV-seronegative. Both conserved end residues are part of each CDR3. A D gene is named only where the DNA matches it firmly. The size entry is marked missing in some rows and otherwise reads once, few, many or a size class.

cdr3_nt cdr3_aa cdr3_length d_call v_call clone_size j_call
TGTGCCAGCAGCCGGGGGCTAGCGGGAGGTATTGGCACAGATACGCAGTATTTT CASSRGLAGGIGTDTQYF 18 TRBD2 TRBV7-8 . TRBJ2-3
TGCAGCGTCGACAGGGGATGGGGGATGAACACTGAAGCTTTCTTT CSVDRGWGMNTEAFF 15 TRBD1 TRBV29-1 few TRBJ1-1
TGTGCCAGCAGCCTATTGGGACAGGCCGCGTACGAGCAGTACTTC CASSLLGQAAYEQYF 15 TRBD1 TRBV14 . TRBJ2-7
TGTGCCAGCGGGCGAGGGAGCGGGAACTACGAGCAGTACTTC CASGRGSGNYEQYF 14 TRBD2 TRBV6-5 few TRBJ2-7
TGTGCCAGCAACCGACAGGGAGGTGGTGAAAAACTGTTTTTT CASNRQGGGEKLFF 14 TRBD1 TRBV2 . TRBJ1-4
TGTGCCAGCAGCTTGGTAGCGGGAGGAGGGGAGACCCAGTACTTC CASSLVAGGGETQYF 15 TRBD2 TRBV5-4 . TRBJ2-5
TGTGCCAGTAGCGATCGCGGAGGCAGCTCTGGAAACACCATATATTTT CASSDRGGSSGNTIYF 16 . TRBV19 . TRBJ1-3
TGTGCCAGCAGCCAATATGGGGCTGGCGAGCAGTACTTC CASSQYGAGEQYF 13 . TRBV14 . TRBJ2-7
TGTGCCAGCAGTTACTCGCCATGGACAGGGGACGCTTTCTTT CASSYSPWTGDAFF 14 TRBD1 TRBV6-6 . TRBJ1-1
TGTGCCAGCAGCTCTCGCTCCTACGAGCAGTACTTC CASSSRSYEQYF 12 . TRBV5-4 . TRBJ2-7
TGTGCCAGCACCGCATCGACTCAGTACTATGGCTACACCTTC CASTASTQYYGYTF 14 . TRBV2 . TRBJ1-2
TGTGCCAGTAGACCGGACAGGGAGATTTACGAGCAGTACTTC CASRPDREIYEQYF 14 TRBD1 TRBV19 . TRBJ2-7
TGTGCCAGCAAGGACAGATATAGCAATCAGCCCCAGCATTTT CASKDRYSNQPQHF 14 . TRBV6-1 . TRBJ1-5
TGTGCCAGCAGTTCCGGGACTAGCGGGAGGGCCTACGAGCAGTACTTC CASSSGTSGRAYEQYF 16 TRBD2 TRBV6-5 . TRBJ2-7
TGTGCCAGCAGCTTAGATTGGCGGGAGGGCTTAATGCAGTTCTTC CASSLDWREGLMQFF 15 TRBD2 TRBV7-2 . TRBJ2-1
TGTGCCAGTAGTATGCGAGAGACCCAGTACTTC CASSMRETQYF 11 . TRBV19 once TRBJ2-5
TGTGCCAGCAGTTACTACCCGGGGTTCTACGAGCAGTACTTC CASSYYPGFYEQYF 14 . TRBV6-5 . TRBJ2-7
TGTGCCAGCAGCTTTAGCGGGAGAGAGACCCAGTACTTC CASSFSGRETQYF 13 TRBD2 TRBV7-2 . TRBJ2-5
TGTGCCAGCAGGAGCCGGGACAGGGGTACGGCTTTCTTT CASRSRDRGTAFF 13 TRBD1 TRBV6-1 . TRBJ1-1
TGTGCCACGTCCGGGACTAGCACAGATACGCAGTATTTT CATSGTSTDTQYF 13 . TRBV10-3 few TRBJ2-3
TGTGCCAGCAGCCGCCAAAAAGCGAGTAGCGGTGGGCGGGAGACCCAGTACTTC CASSRQKASSGGRETQYF 18 . TRBV4-2 . TRBJ2-5
TGTGCCAGCAGTGAGGAGTTCCTAGCGGGAGCCATCGAGCAGTTCTTC CASSEEFLAGAIEQFF 16 TRBD2 TRBV6-1 . TRBJ2-1
TGTGCCAGCAGTGGGGACAGCCTCCTTGGTGGCTACACCTTC CASSGDSLLGGYTF 14 TRBD1 TRBV2 . TRBJ1-2
TGTGCCAGCAGCTTACAGGGCTTGGGGGGGAACACCGGGGAGCTGTTTTTT CASSLQGLGGNTGELFF 17 . TRBV7-3 . TRBJ2-2
TGTGCCAGCAGGCACAGGGGGCGGAACACTGAAGCTTTCTTT CASRHRGRNTEAFF 14 TRBD1 TRBV6-5 once TRBJ1-1
TGTGCCAGCAGCCATACTAGCGGGAGGGCCTACAATGAGCAGTTCTTC CASSHTSGRAYNEQFF 16 TRBD2 TRBV25-1 . TRBJ2-1
TGTGCCAGCAGCGCCCGGCCCGGACAGGAGACCGGGGAGCTGTTTTTT CASSARPGQETGELFF 16 TRBD1 TRBV9 . TRBJ2-2
TGTGCCAGTAGTATCGGGAAGAACACCGGGGAGCTGTTTTTT CASSIGKNTGELFF 14 . TRBV19 . TRBJ2-2
TGTGCCTGGAATTCGAACGGCGCGGCCTACAATGAGCAGTTCTTC CAWNSNGAAYNEQFF 15 . TRBV30 . TRBJ2-1
TGTGCCAGCAGCCCTAACCGGGACAGCCACTACACCTTC CASSPNRDSHYTF 13 TRBD1 TRBV7-3 . TRBJ1-2
TGTGCCTGGATGGTAGGGACAGGGGTTTTCTACTCTGGAAACACCATATATTTT CAWMVGTGVFYSGNTIYF 18 TRBD1 TRBV30 . TRBJ1-3
TGTGCCAGCAGCCTGGGACAGGGGGCGCTTACCCAGTACTTC CASSLGQGALTQYF 14 TRBD1 TRBV7-2 . TRBJ2-5
TGTGCCTGGAGTTCCCCCTCCTTGAGCAATCAGCCCCAGCATTTT CAWSSPSLSNQPQHF 15 . TRBV30 . TRBJ1-5
TGCAGCGTTGGGGGGCCCCGGGAGCTGTTTTTT CSVGGPRELFF 11 . TRBV29-1 . TRBJ2-2
TGTGCCAGCAGCGCCGGGACAGGGCCCCATGAGCAGTTCTTC CASSAGTGPHEQFF 14 TRBD1 TRBV5-6 . TRBJ2-1
TGTGCCAGCAGCAGGGGACTAGCGGGAGGTAATGAGCAGTACTTC CASSRGLAGGNEQYF 15 TRBD2 TRBV4-2 . TRBJ2-7
TGTGCCAGCAGCTTGTCCGTACAGCACCGTGTGGCTAATGAAAAACTGTTTTTT CASSLSVQHRVANEKLFF 18 . TRBV5-5 . TRBJ1-4
TGTGCCAGCTCTCTTTCGGGGAAGACCCAGTACTTC CASSLSGKTQYF 12 . TRBV18 . TRBJ2-5
TGTGCCAGCAGCCGAAACGCCGGGACAGGGGTTGGGTATGGCTACACCTTC CASSRNAGTGVGYGYTF 17 TRBD1 TRBV7-2 . TRBJ1-2
TGTGCCAGCAGTTACCAAGGGACTAGCCGAGCAGATACGCAGTATTTT CASSYQGTSRADTQYF 16 TRBD2 TRBV6-5 . TRBJ2-3
TGCGCCAGCAGCCGAGAGGGAGTGGCGGAGACCTTC CASSREGVAETF 12 . TRBV4-3 . TRBJ1-2
TGTGCCAGCAGGGGGGGAGGGGGGAATAAGCCGTATAGCAATCAGCCCCAGCATTTT CASRGGGGNKPYSNQPQHF 19 . TRBV11-3 . TRBJ1-5
TGTGCCAGCAGCTTGGGGTATGCGGTGTCCTACGAGCAGTACTTC CASSLGYAVSYEQYF 15 . TRBV5-6 . TRBJ2-7
TGTGCCAGCAGTGAGTTGGAACAGGTCAATTCACCCCTCCACTTT CASSELEQVNSPLHF 15 . TRBV2 . TRBJ1-6
TGTGCCAGCAGCCAGACAGCTTCCGCAACTAATGAAAAACTGTTTTTT CASSQTASATNEKLFF 16 . TRBV4-2 few TRBJ1-4
TGCAGCGCTGACGGGCTAGCGGGACCGAACCCTTACAATGAGCAGTTCTTC CSADGLAGPNPYNEQFF 17 TRBD2 TRBV29-1 few TRBJ2-1
TGTGCCAGTAACCTTCGCGTGAACACTGAAGCTTTCTTT CASNLRVNTEAFF 13 . TRBV27 . TRBJ1-1
TGTGCCAGCAGCCGACTGGATGGTTCACCCCTCCACTTT CASSRLDGSPLHF 13 . TRBV11-2 . TRBJ1-6
TGTGCCAGCAGTTTAAAAGCGCTGGGAGGGACGGGACCCTCATATGGCTACACCTTC CASSLKALGGTGPSYGYTF 19 . TRBV27 . TRBJ1-2
TGTGCCAGCAGCGTAGCGGGGGCCTACGAGCAGTACTTC CASSVAGAYEQYF 13 TRBD2 TRBV6-1 . TRBJ2-7
TGCGCCAGCAAAACGGCAGGGGGCTTCGGGGAGCTGTTTTTT CASKTAGGFGELFF 14 TRBD1 TRBV5-1 . TRBJ2-2
TGTGCCAGCAGCTCGAGTATAGCCAACACTGAAGCTTTCTTT CASSSSIANTEAFF 14 . TRBV11-2 . TRBJ1-1
TGTGCCAGCAGCTTAGGACTAGCGGGAGTAGGCGGGGAGCTGTTTTTT CASSLGLAGVGGELFF 16 TRBD2 TRBV7-2 . TRBJ2-2
TGTGCCAGCAGCTTAGGCCGGGTGGGACTAGCGGCCGACACCGGGGAGCTGTTTTTT CASSLGRVGLAADTGELFF 19 TRBD2 TRBV11-2 . TRBJ2-2
TGTGCCAGTAGCCGGGACAGAAAGGTTTCTGGAAACACCATATATTTT CASSRDRKVSGNTIYF 16 TRBD1 TRBV19 . TRBJ1-3